The 9 T cell receptor beta chains listed next were all sequenced from one sample in a study of radiotherapy plus CTLA-4 blockade in lung cancer (dated by TCRdb to 2017 to 2018). The library was prepared using the immunoSEQ multiplex PCR assay. TCRdb took this table from immuneACCESS and kept in-frame rearrangements with V and J called. Such tables lack part of the clones; where checked against another copy, unresolved V genes explain under half of the gap, and the rest is unexplained. The sample yields some 74,000 clones; about 80% were counted once. 7% to 8.5% of the sample is taken by the ten largest. The material sequenced was peripheral blood, taken from a patient treated with radiotherapy plus ipilimumab. Every receptor here comes from a human donor with non-small cell lung cancer who had a complete response to radiotherapy plus ipilimumab.

The V and J genes are TRBV23-1 and TRBJ1-3; perhaps TRBD1 as D (5 bases). TRBV23-1 counts as an open reading frame of uncertain function. CDR3 length: 14 residues. V was trimmed by 7 bases and J by 0 bases, leaving 10 bases between them. The DNA for the CDR3 is TGCGCCAGCATCGACAGCAGCTCTGGAAACACCATATATTTT. Its translation: CASIDSSSGNTIYF.

This chain connects TRBV5-1 to TRBJ2-3; D might be TRBD1 (7 bases). Trimming took off 3 bases at V and 4 bases at J, with 15 bases between the two ends. The CDR3 runs to 15 residues. The V gene's germline CDR1 is SGHRS and CDR2 YFSETQ. In nucleotides, the CDR3 is TGCGCCAGCAGCTCGCGCAGGGGGGCCGCAGATACGCAGTATTTT. Amino acid sequence: CASSSRRGAADTQYF.

The chain links TRBV11-3 to TRBJ2-2; the D is unclear. This CDR3 comprises 17 residues. V lost 4 bases to trimming and J lost 4 bases, with 19 bases between them. Germline CDR1 is SGHNT and CDR2 is YENEEA. The CDR3: CASSYKGVGKSTGELFF. CDR3 nucleotide sequence: TGTGCCAGCAGCTATAAAGGCGTCGGAAAGAGCACCGGGGAGCTGTTTTTT. Using reference TRBV11-3 and TRBJ2-2 for the parts outside the CDR3, the full variable domain is EAGVVQSPRYKIIEKKQPVAFWCNPISGHNTLYWYLQNLGQGPELLIRYENEEAVDDSQLPKDRFSAERLKGVDSTLKIQPAELGDSAVYLCASSYKGVGKSTGELFFGEGSRLTVL.

The chain links TRBV29-1 to TRBJ1-2, with 9 bases that match TRBD1. Trimming removed 3 bases from V and 8 bases from J; junction bases left unmatched: 4. The CDR3 runs 12 residues. CDR1 and CDR2 from the germline V gene are SQVTM and ANQGSEA. In nucleotides, the CDR3 is TGCAGCGTTGAGGGACAGGGAGGAGGCTACACCTTC. Residues: CSVEGQGGGYTF. The full variable domain, completed using reference TRBV29-1 and TRBJ1-2, is SAVISQKPSRDICQRGTSLTIQCQVDSQVTMMFWYRQQPGQSLTLIATANQGSEATYESGFVIDKFPISRPNLTFSTLTVSNMSPEDSSIYLCSVEGQGGGYTFGSGTRLTVV.

This clone was counted only a few times. The rearrangement links TRBV18 to TRBJ1-1; no definite D call. Germline V gene sequence: CDR1 KGHSH, CDR2 LQKENI. The germline V and J ends were trimmed by 3 bases and 1 base, with 6 bases remaining between them. The length of the CDR3 is 13 residues. The CDR3 nucleotides read TGTGCCAGCTCACCGGAAGGGAACACTGAAGCTTTCTTT. Residues: CASSPEGNTEAFF. Looking up the rest from reference TRBV18 and TRBJ1-1 gives the full variable domain: NAGVMQNPRHLVRRRGQEARLRCSPMKGHSHVYWYRQLPEEGLKFMVYLQKENIIDESGMPKERFSAEFPKEGPSILRIQQVVRGDSAAYFCASSPEGNTEAFFGQGTRLTVV.

J is TRBJ2-5 and V is TRBV4-1, with D perhaps matching TRBD2 (6 bases). The CDR3 runs 15 residues. Germline CDR1 MGHRA, CDR2 YSYEKL. Trimming took off 4 bases at V and 4 bases at J, with 16 bases between the two ends. The DNA of the CDR3 is TGCGCCAGCAGCCCAATGGCGTTGGGGGGAGAGACCCAGTACTTC. The encoded protein is CASSPMALGGETQYF.

This chain connects TRBV7-2 to TRBJ2-7, with D possibly TRBD2 on 6 matching bases. V was shortened by 5 bases and J by 3 bases, with 17 bases between the two germline ends. CDR1 is SGHTA and CDR2 is FQGNSA in the germline V gene. The CDR3 has 15 amino acids. CDR3 sequence: CASSARLGLGYEQYF. CDR3 nucleotide sequence: TGTGCCAGCAGCGCCAGACTAGGCTTGGGCTACGAGCAGTACTTC. Complete variable domain (other parts from reference TRBV7-2 and TRBJ2-7): GAGVSQSPSNKVTEKGKDVELRCDPISGHTALYWYRQSLGQGLEFLIYFQGNSAPDKSGLPSDRFSAERTGGSVSTLTIQRTQQEDSAVYLCASSARLGLGYEQYFGPGTRLTVT.

V and J are TRBV10-1 and TRBJ2-1; 10 positions match TRBD2. Germline V CDR1 and CDR2: WNHNN, SYGVQD (reference sequence). The length of the CDR3 is 17 residues. The ends lost 0 bases at V and 2 bases at J; junction bases unmatched: 4. As DNA, the CDR3 is TGCGCCAGCAGTGAGTCGTTACTAGCGGGACCCTACAATGAGCAGTTCTTC. It codes for CASSESLLAGPYNEQFF.

V is TRBV4-3 and J is TRBJ2-1; D is unresolved. The germline CDR1 and CDR2 sequences are LGHNA and YSLEER. V lost 0 bases, J lost 8 bases, and 8 bases lay in between. There are 13 residues in the CDR3. CDR3 protein: CASSQDRWDEQFF. CDR3 in DNA: TGCGCCAGCAGCCAAGATCGCTGGGATGAGCAGTTCTTC.